This TCR beta chain was documented in a study of cytomegalovirus exposure and HLA in healthy donors. This clone appeared once. Its antigen is unidentified. PCR involved 60 Vbeta and 13 Jbeta primers. In the study's own analysis: An analysis that came later counted 80 million or so unique TCR beta chains, approximately 10 million shared. Clones were sequenced by immunoSEQ multiplex PCR, and TCRdb holds only the in-frame ones, with some missing. For V, J and clone size, that table is used; D and trimming come from the DNA. The table records roughly 100,000 clones, about three quarters of them present only once. Germline V gene lookup returns CDR1 SNHLY and CDR2 FYNNEI. The CDR3 runs 13 residues. V dropped 9 bases and J dropped 8; count of bases not matched to a gene: 5. Study-wide results and caveats: 87-base-pair reads could not separate some V segments, including TRBV6-2 and TRBV6-3. Follow-up analysis later connected one missense variant in DCLRE1C with trimming of TCR beta V- and J-genes.

This chain links TRBV2 with TRBJ2-1; 12 nucleotides agree with TRBD2. What was sequenced was PBMCs. This TCR was recovered from a woman younger than 30 in good health and CMV-seropositive. The CDR3 here is CARGASGRDEQFF. DNA for the CDR3: TGTGCCAGAGGGGCTAGCGGGAGGGATGAGCAGTTCTTC.